Presented here are 20 T cell receptor beta chains from one specimen sequenced in a study of blood T cell repertoires in COVID-19 (dated by TCRdb to 2018 to 2021). To prepare the library, the immunoSEQ multiplex PCR assay was applied. Here the immuneACCESS table is served through TCRdb, limited to in-frame sequences with V and J called. Missing clones are a known gap in these copies; in checked studies unresolved V genes cover under half, and the rest lacks a known reason. This sample holds 400,000 to 450,000 clones; roughly 85% were observed only once. Approximately 1.4% of the sample rests with the top ten. The specimen sequenced was peripheral blood. The origin of the receptors is a woman between 25 and 40 years old with active or convalescent COVID-19.

The gene calls are TRBV5-1 and TRBJ1-4; 8 bases are a match to TRBD1. CDR3 size: 16 residues. Per germline, CDR1 SGHRS and CDR2 YFSETQ. Unmatched junction bases numbered 11, after V lost 3 bases and J lost 7 bases. CDR3 nucleotide sequence: TGCGCCAGCAGCTCGGGGAACAGGGGGATGGGTGAAAAACTGTTTTTT. This gives the protein CASSSGNRGMGEKLFF.

The chain recombines TRBV5-1 with TRBJ2-5; D may be TRBD1 (6 bases). Trimming pared 5 bases from V and 0 bases from J, leaving 14 bases between. The CDR3 length is 15 residues. Looked up from germline, CDR1 is SGHRS and CDR2 is YFSETQ. CDR3 residues: CASSSIGTYQETQYF. DNA of the CDR3: TGCGCCAGCAGTTCGATCGGGACATACCAAGAGACCCAGTACTTC.

J is TRBJ2-2 and V is TRBV2; TRBD2 matches at 8 bases. CDR1 is SNHLY and CDR2 is FYNNEI in the germline V gene. The CDR3 runs 14 residues. Trimming at V came to 8 bases and at J to 3 bases, leaving 5 bases not matched to a gene. CDR3 amino acids: CASRGLGDTGELFF. The CDR3 coding sequence is TGTGCCAGCCGGGGACTAGGTGACACCGGGGAGCTGTTTTTT.

This clone was counted once. The V and J genes are TRBV7-9 and TRBJ2-7, with D possibly TRBD2 on 6 matching bases. Germline V gene data show CDR1 as SEHNR and CDR2 as FQNEAQ (reference sequence). The CDR3 is 14 residues long. The V end was cut by 1 base, the J end by 3 bases, with 10 bases between. The CDR3 nucleotides read TGTGCCAGCAGCTTAGGACTAGTGCTCTACGAGCAGTACTTC. Translated: CASSLGLVLYEQYF.

This clone was found once. The gene calls are TRBV14 and TRBJ1-2; D may be TRBD1 (6 bases). Germline lookup yields CDR1 SGHDN and CDR2 FVKESK. V was shortened by 0 bases and J by 1 base, with 18 bases between the two germline ends. There are 18 residues in the CDR3. The CDR3, as DNA: TGTGCCAGCAGCCAAGATGGCCTTACCGGGGACATTAACTATGGCTACACCTTC. Its translation: CASSQDGLTGDINYGYTF.

J is TRBJ2-2 and V is TRBV20-1; possibly TRBD2 for D (6 bases). With 3 bases removed from V and 1 base from J, the gap between germline ends came to 12 bases. The length of the CDR3 is 15 residues. Germline CDR1 and CDR2: DFQATT and SNEGSKA (reference sequence). CDR3 bases: TGCAGTGCTAGTGACGGGGGACGGAACACCGGGGAGCTGTTTTTT. Its protein is CSASDGGRNTGELFF.

J is TRBJ2-3 and V is TRBV5-6; 9 bases are shared with TRBD2. CDR3 length: 15 amino acids. Looked up from germline, CDR1 is SGHDT and CDR2 is YYEEEE. V dropped 4 bases and J dropped 4; count of bases not matched to a gene: 7. The DNA for the CDR3 is TGTGCCAGCAGCCAAGAGGGACTAGCTGCAGATACGCAGTATTTT. This sequence encodes CASSQEGLAADTQYF.

This chain uses TRBV19 with TRBJ2-2; D unclear. The CDR3 spans 13 residues. The V end lost 6 bases, the J end lost 4 bases, and 9 bases lay between the germline ends. Germline V gives CDR1 LNHDA, CDR2 SQIVND (reference sequence). The CDR3 DNA reads TGTGCCAGTAGCACACAGCTCACCGGGGAGCTGTTTTTT. Translating gives CASSTQLTGELFF. The full variable domain, rest sourced from reference TRBV19 and TRBJ2-2, is DGGITQSPKYLFRKEGQNVTLSCEQNLNHDAMYWYRQDPGQGLRLIYYSQIVNDFQKGDIAEGYSVSREKKESFPLTVTSAQKNPTAFYLCASSTQLTGELFFGEGSRLTVL.

CDR3 nucleotide sequence: TGTGCCAGCAGCTTAGGGGGCCGGTATAGCACAGATACGCAGTATTTT. Protein: CASSLGGRYSTDTQYF. This chain uses TRBV11-2 with TRBJ2-3, with D perhaps matching TRBD1 (5 bases). The V end was cut by 1 base, the J end by 0 bases, with 11 bases between. CDR3 length: 16 amino acids. Germline CDR1 reads SGHAT; CDR2 reads FQNNGV.

The table lists this clone with a count of one. The chain is built from TRBV9 and TRBJ2-1; 7 positions match TRBD2. V gave up 0 bases and J gave up 8 bases; unmatched junction bases: 2. Germline assignment: CDR1 SGDLS and CDR2 YYNGEE. The CDR3 length is 13 residues. CDR3 DNA: TGTGCCAGCAGCGTAGTCCGGGAGGATGAGCAGTTCTTC. This encodes CASSVVREDEQFF.

The rearrangement joins TRBV21-1 to TRBJ1-2. TRBV21-1 is recorded as a pseudogene. The CDR3 is made up of 14 amino acids. The CDR3 loop reads CASSELGMRAGYTF. CDR3 DNA: TGTGCCAGCAGCGAATTAGGGATGAGGGCTGGCTACACCTTC.

The chain links TRBV6-2 or TRBV6-3 to TRBJ1-5; tentative D call: TRBD1 (5 bases). Germline V lookup: CDR1 MNHEY, CDR2 SVGEGT. The V gene lost 6 bases and the J gene lost 3 bases, with 15 bases spanning the gap. The CDR3 spans 15 residues. The CDR3 here is CASSKTSGFNQPQHF. The CDR3, as DNA: TGTGCCAGCAGCAAAACGTCAGGGTTCAATCAGCCCCAGCATTTT.

This chain connects TRBV7-9 to TRBJ1-5; 7 bases fit TRBD1. Germline V gives CDR1 SEHNR, CDR2 FQNEAQ (reference sequence). The CDR3 contains 15 residues. With 0 bases clipped from V and 6 bases from J, the junction kept 5 bases outside the gene matches. This CDR3 is CASSLAGSGGQPQHF. In DNA, the CDR3 is TGTGCCAGCAGCTTAGCGGGGTCAGGGGGTCAGCCCCAGCATTTT.

The rearrangement joins TRBV7-2 to TRBJ2-2; maybe TRBD1 (6 bases). Per the germline V gene, CDR1 is SGHTA and CDR2 is FQGNSA. This CDR3 spans 13 amino acids. V was clipped by 4 bases and J by 16 bases, with 19 bases between them. The CDR3 bases are TGTGCCAGCAGCTCGTTCGGGTTACTGGGGGCGTTTTTT. This sequence encodes CASSSFGLLGAFF.

The chain links TRBV6-1 to TRBJ2-3; weak D call: TRBD2 (6 bases). Germline loops: CDR1 MNHNS, CDR2 SASEGT. The CDR3 sequence is 16 residues long. Between the trimmed V and J ends, which lost 4 bases and 3 bases, there was a span of 17 bases. The CDR3 region has the DNA TGTGCCAGCAGTGCCGCGGGATGGACTATTACAGATACGCAGTATTTT. Its translation: CASSAAGWTITDTQYF.

This chain joins TRBV19 and TRBJ1-2; D is unclear. Germline CDR1 reads LNHDA; CDR2 reads SQIVND (reference sequence). This CDR3 comprises 14 residues. CDR3 nucleotide sequence: TGTGCGGTTTCTGGGCAGCTTTCTTCCTATGGCTACACCTTC. It yields the protein CAVSGQLSSYGYTF.

This rearrangement joins TRBV6-5 to TRBJ2-1; 9 bases line up with TRBD2. CDR1 MNHEY and CDR2 SVGAGI come from the germline V gene. The length of the CDR3 is 16 residues. The V segment lost 0 bases and the J segment 7 bases; nucleotides outside the gene matches: 7. This CDR3 is CASSYSISSGMNEQFF. As DNA, the CDR3 is TGTGCCAGCAGTTACTCGATCTCTAGCGGGATGAATGAGCAGTTCTTC.

The chain recombines TRBV11-2 with TRBJ1-2, with 10 bases identical to TRBD1. The trim removed 2 bases at V and 8 bases at J, leaving 11 bases unmatched. Germline CDR1 and CDR2: SGHAT and FQNNGV. This CDR3 contains 16 residues. Here the CDR3 reads CASSLLPGQGSGGYTF. CDR3 nucleotides: TGTGCCAGCAGCTTACTACCGGGACAGGGGAGTGGGGGCTACACCTTC. Using reference TRBV11-2 and TRBJ1-2 for the parts outside the CDR3, the full variable domain is EAGVAQSPRYKIIEKRQSVAFWCNPISGHATLYWYQQILGQGPKLLIQFQNNGVVDDSQLPKDRFSAERLKGVDSTLKIQPAKLEDSAVYLCASSLLPGQGSGGYTFGSGTRLTVV.

J is TRBJ2-5 and V is TRBV24-1, with TRBD2 as a possible D gene (6 bases). Germline loops: CDR1 KGHDR, CDR2 SFDVKD. Deletions cut 3 bases from V and 5 bases from J, with 15 bases between. The CDR3 sequence is 15 residues long. The CDR3 DNA is TGTGCCACCAGTGATCCGAAATCAAGCGGGGAGACCCAGTACTTC. Its protein product is CATSDPKSSGETQYF.

This clone was counted only a few times. The chain has TRBV9 and TRBJ2-7; TRBD2 is a possible D gene (5 bases). Trimming pared 2 bases from V and 5 bases from J, leaving 11 bases between. The CDR3 contains 13 residues. Per the germline V gene, CDR1 is SGDLS and CDR2 is YYNGEE. The CDR3 here is CASSVHARDEQYF. CDR3 DNA sequence: TGTGCCAGCAGCGTTCATGCGAGGGACGAGCAGTACTTC.